The clone carrying this T cell receptor (beta chain) has just a few counts. The data were taken from a study of T cell changes during pregnancy in multiple sclerosis. CDR3 length equals 12 residues. V gave up 2 bases and J gave up 6 bases, with 5 bases separating them. Germline CDR1 MNHEY, CDR2 SMNVEV (reference sequence). Data came from immunoSEQ multiplex PCR; TCRdb stores just in-frame clones and leaves some out. The sample lists some 97,000 clones, roughly 93% occurring once. V is TRBV27 and J is TRBJ1-5; D remains unclear. This specimen consisted of peripheral blood, obtained before pregnancy. The source of this sequence is a female donor with multiple sclerosis, enrolled in a pregnancy study. CDR3 loop: CASSLLGQPQHF. Written as DNA, the CDR3 is TGTGCCAGCAGTTTACTCGGTCAGCCCCAGCATTTT.